These 14 T cell receptor beta chains share one sample of origin, sequenced in a study of cytomegalovirus exposure and HLA in healthy donors. 13 Jbeta primers and 60 Vbeta primers were used for the PCR. TCRdb's table, derived via immunoSEQ multiplex PCR, lists solely in-frame clones and lacks some. The sample records a few hundred thousand clones, under 90% being singletons. The sequencing input was PBMCs. Receptors originate from a girl aged 2 to 9 in good health and CMV-seronegative.

This rearrangement joins TRBV13 to TRBJ2-1, with 8 bases matching TRBD2. Germline values: CDR1 PRHDT, CDR2 FYEKMQ (reference sequence). V gave up 5 bases and J gave up 13 bases; unmatched junction bases: 7. The CDR3 loop spans 12 amino acids. This CDR3 is CASSPPGTRQFF. CDR3 in DNA: TGTGCCAGCAGCCCCCCCGGGACTAGACAGTTCTTC.

This rearrangement joins TRBV13 to TRBJ2-7; 11 positions match TRBD2. The CDR3 covers 16 residues. Germline V CDR1 and CDR2: PRHDT, FYEKMQ (reference sequence). The junction had 5 bases not matched to a gene; V was cut back by 0 bases and J by 4 bases. CDR3 residues: CASSLGLAGGSYEQYF. The CDR3 coding sequence is TGTGCCAGCAGCTTAGGCCTAGCGGGAGGATCTTACGAGCAGTACTTC.

This sequence joins TRBV7-9 and TRBJ1-4; 10 bases align to TRBD1. J lost 5 bases, V lost 2 bases, and 8 bases had no gene match. The CDR3 spans 17 residues. The germline V gene encodes CDR1 SEHNR and CDR2 FQNEAQ (reference sequence). CDR3 sequence reads: CASSLSRQGAQNEKLFF. CDR3 coding DNA: TGTGCCAGCAGCTTATCGAGACAGGGGGCGCAGAATGAAAAACTGTTTTTT.

This chain uses TRBV5-4 with TRBJ1-2, with 7 bases fitting TRBD1. Germline V lookup: CDR1 SGHNT, CDR2 YYREEE (reference sequence). The CDR3 has 15 residues. Trimming at V came to 3 bases and at J to 2 bases, leaving 7 bases not matched to a gene. Written as DNA, the CDR3 is TGTGCCAGCAGCTCACGGACAGGAGGGAACTATGGCTACACCTTC. Amino acid sequence: CASSSRTGGNYGYTF.

The chain links TRBV13 to TRBJ2-1, with 7 bases that match TRBD1. Germline trimming cut 2 bases from V and 3 bases from J; bases unmatched to any gene: 10. This CDR3 is 17 amino acids long. Per the germline V gene, CDR1 is PRHDT and CDR2 is FYEKMQ (reference sequence). The CDR3 is CASSLKWTWTGYNEQFF. CDR3 nucleotide sequence: TGTGCCAGCAGCTTAAAATGGACTTGGACAGGCTACAATGAGCAGTTCTTC. The full variable domain, in which reference TRBV13 and TRBJ2-1 provide the parts outside the CDR3, is AAGVIQSPRHLIKEKRETATLKCYPIPRHDTVYWYQQGPGQDPQFLISFYEKMQSDKGSIPDRFSAQQFSDYHSELNMSSLELGDSALYFCASSLKWTWTGYNEQFFGPGTRLTVL.

The J gene is TRBJ2-7, the V gene TRBV6-6; 8 bases are shared with TRBD1. The CDR3 totals 15 residues. Unmatched junction bases numbered 10, after V lost 2 bases and J lost 7 bases. Germline values: CDR1 MNHNY, CDR2 SVGAGI (reference sequence). The CDR3 loop is CASSYRDRTHEEQYF. In DNA form, the CDR3 reads TGTGCCAGCAGTTACCGGGACAGGACCCATGAAGAGCAGTACTTC.

This clone was detected only a few times. CDR3 DNA: TGTGCCAGCAGTTACAAGGACAGCTTCAATCAGCCCCAGCATTTT. Amino acids: CASSYKDSFNQPQHF. V is TRBV6-5 and J is TRBJ1-5; D is possibly TRBD1 (6 bases). Germline V CDR1 and CDR2: MNHEY, SVGAGI. V gave up 2 bases and J gave up 3 bases, with 11 bases separating them. This CDR3 comprises 15 residues.

This sequence joins TRBV6-1 and TRBJ1-2; D ambiguous. There are 12 residues in the CDR3. Trimming stripped 7 bases from V and 5 bases from J, with 11 bases between. Germline V gene data show CDR1 as MNHNS and CDR2 as SASEGT. The CDR3 DNA reads TGTGCCAGCAAGGCGGGGTTGTATGGCTACACCTTC. This sequence encodes CASKAGLYGYTF.

This chain links TRBV9 with TRBJ2-1, with 10 bases that match TRBD2. CDR3 length equals 16 residues. V was pared by 6 bases and J by 4 bases, with 10 bases of the junction left unmatched. CDR1 is SGDLS and CDR2 is YYNGEE in the germline V gene. The CDR3 is CASTRLAGEGYNEQFF. The CDR3 DNA follows: TGTGCCAGCACCAGACTAGCGGGCGAGGGGTACAATGAGCAGTTCTTC.

The chain carries TRBV7-8 and TRBJ2-5; D may be TRBD2 (6 bases). The CDR3 extends over 15 amino acids. The V end was cut by 7 bases, the J end by 4 bases, with 19 bases between. CDR1 and CDR2 from the germline V gene are SGHVS and FQNEAQ. The CDR3 reads CASTTSPGGRETQYF. For the CDR3, the DNA is TGTGCCAGCACCACCTCCCCCGGGGGAAGAGAGACCCAGTACTTC. The whole variable domain, remainder taken from reference TRBV7-8 and TRBJ2-5, is GAGVSQSPRYKVAKRGQDVALRCDPISGHVSLFWYQQALGQGPEFLTYFQNEAQLDKSGLPSDRFFAERPEGSVSTLKIQRTQQEDSAVYLCASTTSPGGRETQYFGPGTRLLVL.

The chain uses TRBV9 and TRBJ2-6; D perhaps matches TRBD1 (7 bases). V was clipped by 4 bases and J by 0 bases, with 14 bases between them. This CDR3 is built from 17 residues. CDR1 SGDLS and CDR2 YYNGEE come from the germline V gene. CDR3 sequence (DNA): TGTGCCAGCAGCCTAAGGAGGGACAGCTCTGGGGCCAACGTCCTGACTTTC. This sequence encodes CASSLRRDSSGANVLTF. The full variable domain, rest sourced from reference TRBV9 and TRBJ2-6, is DSGVTQTPKHLITATGQRVTLRCSPRSGDLSVYWYQQSLDQGLQFLIQYYNGEERAKGNILERFSAQQFPDLHSELNLSSLELGDSALYFCASSLRRDSSGANVLTFGAGSRLTVL.

The genes are TRBV18 and TRBJ1-4; unclear D gene. V was clipped by 2 bases and J by 7 bases, with 5 bases between them. The CDR3 has 12 amino acids. Germline V gives CDR1 KGHSH, CDR2 LQKENI. CDR3 in DNA: TGTGCCAGCTCACCATCCCGTGAAAAACTGTTTTTT. Translating gives CASSPSREKLFF.

The chain combines TRBV16 with TRBJ2-7; no reliable D call. This CDR3 has 12 amino acids. V was shortened by 2 bases and J by 3 bases, with 5 bases between the two germline ends. Looked up from germline, CDR1 is KGHSY and CDR2 is FQNENV. In DNA, the CDR3 is TGTGCCAGCAGCCAACTAAGCTACGAGCAGTACTTC. Protein product: CASSQLSYEQYF.

The gene calls are TRBV7-9 and TRBJ2-1; perhaps TRBD2 as D (5 bases). This CDR3 region has 18 residues. CDR1 is SEHNR, CDR2 FQNEAQ, per germline (reference sequence). The germline V and J ends were trimmed by 2 bases and 7 bases, with 24 bases remaining between them. The CDR3 is CASSLKPRRGKLWNEQFF. For the CDR3, the DNA is TGTGCCAGCAGCTTAAAACCCCGACGAGGGAAGCTATGGAATGAGCAGTTCTTC.